This T cell receptor (beta chain) was obtained from a study of T-cell memory formation after mild COVID-19. Looking at the study overall: TCR clusters were mostly confined to one donor each.

This CDR3 comprises 14 residues. From the 5' RACE reads, TCRdb called clonotypes with MiXCR, one entry per CDR3 protein. The sample lists 350,000 to 500,000 distinct CDR3 sequences, 15% to 20% occurring once. Turning to this clonotype: Its cognate antigen is unknown. The junction and the germline gene differ at one end; a read error may be behind it.

Whole-study results and caveats: CD4+ bias marked clones expanding day 15 to 37, unlike balanced contracting clones.

Source material: PBMCs or a T cell subset sorted from them (not recorded which). The origin of this receptor is a man between 18 and 29 years old who had mild COVID-19 (a few samples of this study predate the infection). Cell type and time point are not known. The genes are TRBV12-3 or TRBV12-4 and TRBJ2-2, with D perhaps TRBD2 (5 bases). The chain's CDR3 is CASSFVGNPGELFF. As DNA, the CDR3 is TGTGCCAGCAGTTTCGTCGGGAACCCCGGGGAGCTGTTTTTT.